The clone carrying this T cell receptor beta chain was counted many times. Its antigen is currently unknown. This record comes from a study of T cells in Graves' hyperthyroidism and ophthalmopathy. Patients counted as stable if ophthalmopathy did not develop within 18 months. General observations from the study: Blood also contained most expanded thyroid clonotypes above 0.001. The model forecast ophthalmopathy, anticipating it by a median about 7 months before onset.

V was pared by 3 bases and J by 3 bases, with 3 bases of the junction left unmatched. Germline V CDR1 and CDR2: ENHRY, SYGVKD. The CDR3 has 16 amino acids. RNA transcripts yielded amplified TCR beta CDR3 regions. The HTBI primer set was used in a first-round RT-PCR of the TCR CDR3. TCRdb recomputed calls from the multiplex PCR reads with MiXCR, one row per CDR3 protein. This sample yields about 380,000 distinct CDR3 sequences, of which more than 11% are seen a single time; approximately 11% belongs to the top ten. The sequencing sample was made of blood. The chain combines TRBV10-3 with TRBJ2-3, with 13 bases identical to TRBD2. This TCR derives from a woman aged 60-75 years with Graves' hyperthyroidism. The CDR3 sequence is CAISDRTSGRTDTQYF. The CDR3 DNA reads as TGTGCCATCAGTGATCGGACTAGCGGGAGAACAGATACGCAGTATTTT.